These 30 T cell receptor beta chains originate from one sample sequenced in a study of blood T cells in healthy people across ages. A second PCR, run for roughly 7 to 11 cycles, used a sample-barcoded 5' primer plus a J-beta primer mix. TCRdb ran MiXCR on the 5' RACE reads and lists one entry per CDR3 protein. Here the sample spans around 870,000 distinct CDR3 sequences, 29% being singletons. Sequencing was carried out using blood. These receptors originate from an elderly woman in good health.

The V and J genes are TRBV5-1 and TRBJ1-5; D is unclear. The CDR3 is 15 residues long. V was clipped by 4 bases and J by 4 bases, with 15 bases between them. CDR1 is SGHRS and CDR2 is YFSETQ in the germline V gene. The CDR3 DNA reads as TGCGCCAGCAGCCCCGGACTGGGCGTTAATCAGCCCCAGCATTTT. As protein: CASSPGLGVNQPQHF.

The chain employs TRBV27 and TRBJ2-5; the D gene is possibly TRBD1 (7 bases). The V end lost 6 bases, the J end lost 5 bases, and 13 bases lay between the germline ends. This CDR3 has 13 amino acids. Germline lookup yields CDR1 MNHEY and CDR2 SMNVEV (reference sequence). The CDR3 coding sequence is TGTGCCAGCAGGCGTGCAGGGGGGGAGACCCAGTACTTC. Protein product: CASRRAGGETQYF.

This clonotype came up many times. The chain employs TRBV4-3 and TRBJ2-7; TRBD1 agrees at 8 bases. Trimming removed 0 bases from V and 5 bases from J; junction bases left unmatched: 12. In germline, CDR1 is LGHNA, CDR2 YSLEER. This CDR3 contains 17 residues. CDR3 DNA: TGCGCCAGCAGCCAAGAAGTAGGACGCAGGGGGCTCGACGAGCAGTACTTC. Its protein is CASSQEVGRRGLDEQYF.

This clonotype was detected once. With a much larger clone just one base away, this may be a read error. The chain couples TRBV9 to TRBJ2-7, with D maybe TRBD2 (7 bases). This CDR3 has 13 amino acids. With 4 bases removed from V and 6 bases from J, the gap between germline ends came to 14 bases. Per the germline V gene, CDR1 is SGDLS and CDR2 is YYNGEE. The CDR3 reads CASSLWGGGEQYF. In nucleotides, the CDR3 is TGTGCCAGCAGCCTCTGGGGGGGCGGCGAGCAGTACTTC.

With regard to this clonotype: A much larger clone is a single base away; this may be a read error. V usage is TRBV12-3 or TRBV12-4 and J usage is TRBJ1-5, with TRBD1 as a possible D gene (5 bases). This CDR3 region has 15 residues. CDR3: CASSPAGGTNRPQHF. The CDR3 nucleotides are TGTGCCAGCAGCCCAGCCGGGGGAACCAATCGGCCCCAGCATTTT.

This clonotype was seen repeatedly, ten times or more. V gene TRBV6-1 combines with J gene TRBJ2-3; TRBD2 is a possible D gene (5 bases). Trimming took 1 base from V and 6 from J, leaving 11 bases between them. Germline CDR1 reads MNHNS; CDR2 reads SASEGT. This CDR3 is built from 14 residues. The CDR3 sequence: CASSEVSSKDTQYF. The CDR3 bases are TGTGCCAGCAGTGAAGTCTCTAGCAAGGATACGCAGTATTTT.

This clonotype appeared a few times. The rearrangement joins TRBV2 to TRBJ1-5; D is possibly TRBD1 (5 bases). The CDR3 length is 12 residues. V lost 6 bases and J 7 bases, leaving 10 bases between the germline ends. From germline, CDR1 is SNHLY and CDR2 FYNNEI. CDR3 sequence: CASSRDAQPQHF. The CDR3 coding sequence is TGTGCCAGCAGCCGGGACGCCCAGCCCCAGCATTTT.

On this clonotype itself: The junction and the germline gene differ at one end; a read error may be behind it. The chain uses TRBV5-1 and TRBJ2-3, with D perhaps TRBD2 (6 bases). The CDR3 sequence is 15 residues long. The V gene's germline CDR1 is SGHRS and CDR2 YFSETQ. CDR3 sequence: CTSSLTSSGTDTQYF. The CDR3, as DNA: TGCACCAGCAGCTTAACTAGCAGCGGCACAGATACGCAGTATTTT.

In this sample, this clonotype turned up many times. This rearrangement joins TRBV6-5 to TRBJ2-7; TRBD1 aligns across 7 bases. From germline, CDR1 is MNHEY and CDR2 SVGAGI. The J segment lost 1 base and the V segment lost 2 bases, leaving 8 bases of the junction unmatched. The CDR3 length is 16 residues. The CDR3 DNA reads TGTGCCAGCAGTTACACAGGGACAGTGGGGTCCTACGAGCAGTACTTC. The encoded protein is CASSYTGTVGSYEQYF.

The table lists this clonotype with a few counts. This chain connects TRBV5-4 to TRBJ1-1; D ambiguous. The V and J ends lost 0 bases and 2 bases respectively, with 11 bases between them. CDR1 is SGHNT and CDR2 is YYREEE in the germline V gene (reference sequence). The CDR3 totals 15 residues. The CDR3 coding sequence is TGTGCCAGCAGCTTGGCCGCGGGATTTAACACTGAAGCTTTCTTT. This gives the protein CASSLAAGFNTEAFF.

The table lists this clonotype with many counts. The J gene is TRBJ1-6, the V gene TRBV12-3 or TRBV12-4; weak D call: TRBD1 (5 bases). Trimming removed 8 bases at V and 0 bases at J, with 14 bases between. The CDR3 contains 16 residues. This CDR3 reads CASPPSGGSYNSPLHF. The DNA of the CDR3 is TGTGCCAGCCCTCCCTCGGGGGGCTCCTATAATTCACCCCTCCACTTT.

The chain is built from TRBV6-1 and TRBJ2-1; the D gene is possibly TRBD1 (6 bases). CDR3 size: 17 residues. V gave up 0 bases and J gave up 6 bases, with 18 bases separating them. Germline lookup yields CDR1 MNHNS and CDR2 SASEGT. DNA of the CDR3: TGTGCCAGCAGTGAAGCTGTAGAGGGAGTAGGGGGCAATGAGCAGTTCTTC. Its translation is CASSEAVEGVGGNEQFF.

This clonotype has ten or more counts. V and J are TRBV7-2 and TRBJ2-3, with 14 bases identical to TRBD2. The J segment lost 4 bases and the V segment lost 6 bases, leaving 0 bases of the junction unmatched. Germline V lookup: CDR1 SGHTA, CDR2 FQGNSA. The CDR3 is 14 amino acids. CDR3 DNA sequence: TGTGCCAGCAGGACTAGCGGGGGGGCAGATACGCAGTATTTT. Translating it yields CASRTSGGADTQYF.

This clonotype was detected many times. A junction end diverges from the germline sequence, so it may reflect a read error. The CDR3 loop is CASSTRYF. In nucleotides, the CDR3 is TGTGCCAGCAGTACGCGGTATTTT. The chain carries TRBV6-4 and TRBJ2-3; D remains unclear. The CDR3 runs to 8 residues. From germline, CDR1 is MRHNA and CDR2 SNTAGT.

The CDR3 region is CALIDRDRGEQDEQFF. The DNA for the CDR3 is TGTGCCCTAATCGACCGGGACAGGGGTGAGCAAGATGAGCAGTTCTTC. The V call is TRBV24-1, the J call TRBJ2-1; TRBD1 agrees at 10 bases. The CDR3 runs 16 residues. V was pared by 12 bases and J by 8 bases, with 18 bases of the junction left unmatched. In germline, CDR1 is KGHDR, CDR2 SFDVKD.

Of note for this clonotype: This could be a read error, since a much larger clone is one nucleotide away. The chain couples TRBV9 to TRBJ2-1; possible D gene TRBD2, 5 bases. There are 13 residues in the CDR3. Germline CDR1 and CDR2: SGDLS and YYNGEE. The V end was cut by 0 bases, the J end by 6 bases, with 7 bases between. The CDR3 DNA is TGTGCCAGCAGCGTAGGTGAGGGCAATGAGCAGTTCTTC. Protein sequence: CASSVGEGNEQFF.

The J gene is TRBJ1-5, the V gene TRBV2; TRBD1 might be the D (5 bases). The CDR3 totals 14 residues. Germline lookup yields CDR1 SNHLY and CDR2 FYNNEI. The V and J ends lost 4 bases and 2 bases respectively, with 9 bases between them. The CDR3 loop is CASSGGDGNQPQHF. CDR3 nucleotides: TGTGCCAGCAGTGGAGGGGATGGCAATCAGCCCCAGCATTTT.

In this sample, this clonotype turned up many times. V is TRBV6-1 and J is TRBJ2-5; D may match TRBD1 or TRBD2 (6 bases each). Germline V CDR1 and CDR2: MNHNS, SASEGT. This CDR3 comprises 15 residues. Trimming stripped 2 bases from V and 5 bases from J, with 15 bases between. CDR3 amino acids: CASSEQGRYMETQYF. CDR3 nucleotides: TGTGCCAGCAGTGAACAGGGGAGGTATATGGAGACCCAGTACTTC.

The CDR3 DNA reads as TGTGCCAGCAGCTTAGCGGTGGGTAGCGGGGTCGAAACAGATACGCAGTATTTT. It translates to CASSLAVGSGVETDTQYF. The rearrangement links TRBV7-8 to TRBJ2-3, with 8 nucleotides matching TRBD2. V gave up 0 bases and J gave up 3 bases; unmatched junction bases: 11. Per the germline V gene, CDR1 is SGHVS and CDR2 is FQNEAQ. The CDR3 covers 18 residues.

This clonotype showed up many times. A much larger clonotype is one base distant, so this may be a read error. The chain has TRBV27 and TRBJ2-5; 8 bases map to TRBD1. Germline CDR1 MNHEY, CDR2 SMNVEV (reference sequence). The CDR3 extends over 16 amino acids. J lost 5 bases, V lost 3 bases, and 11 bases had no gene match. Here the CDR3 reads CASSLIWTGSWETQYF. Written as DNA, the CDR3 is TGTGCCAGCAGTTTGATATGGACAGGGTCATGGGAGACCCAGTACTTC.

This clonotype has ten or more counts. This chain joins TRBV29-1 and TRBJ1-1, with TRBD1 as a possible D gene (6 bases). Trimming stripped 5 bases from V and 2 bases from J, with 12 bases between. CDR3 length equals 13 residues. Per the germline V gene, CDR1 is SQVTM and CDR2 is ANQGSEA. CDR3: CSVHRELNTEAFF. In nucleotides, the CDR3 is TGCAGCGTTCACAGGGAATTAAACACTGAAGCTTTCTTT.

V gene TRBV9 combines with J gene TRBJ2-1; 7 nucleotides line up with TRBD1. This CDR3 is 13 amino acids long. V shed 4 bases and J 8 bases; nucleotides not matched to a gene: 6. The germline CDR1 and CDR2 sequences are SGDLS and YYNGEE. The DNA for the CDR3 is TGTGCCAGCAGCACCACAGGGGTCGATGAGCAGTTCTTC. Its translation: CASSTTGVDEQFF.

Notes on this clonotype: This clone may be a read error of a much larger clone one base away. This chain connects TRBV28 to TRBJ2-5; no firm D call. The tail of the sequence fits TRBJ2-7 better, so the J call may be wrong. The CDR3 extends over 13 amino acids. Per germline, CDR1 MDHEN and CDR2 SYDVKM. The CDR3 sequence: CASRFGQPIEQYF. The CDR3, as DNA: TGTGCCAGCAGGTTCGGGCAGCCGATCGAGCAGTACTTC.

J is TRBJ2-5 and V is TRBV7-6; TRBD2 is a possible D gene (5 bases). CDR3 length equals 15 residues. Germline assignment: CDR1 SGHVS and CDR2 FNYEAQ. Trimming cost V 6 bases and J 2 bases, with 16 bases left between them. CDR3 DNA: TGTGCCAGCAGTCCTATTAGCGTACCACAAGAGACCCAGTACTTC. Protein sequence: CASSPISVPQETQYF.

To note about this clonotype: This sequence may be a read error, since a much larger clone differs from it by one base. The chain has TRBV5-1 and TRBJ2-1, with 10 nucleotides matching TRBD1. The J call may be wrong; the DNA end is better matched by TRBJ2-7. The CDR3 has 16 amino acids. In germline, CDR1 is SGHRS, CDR2 YFSETQ. This CDR3 is CASRLGTGDSYNEQYF. The CDR3 DNA sequence: TGCGCCAGCAGATTGGGGACAGGGGACTCCTACAATGAGCAGTACTTC.

Of note for this clonotype: Just one base apart from a much larger clone, this may be a read error. The chain recombines TRBV20-1 with TRBJ2-4; TRBD1 is a possible D gene (6 bases). The CDR3 sequence is 11 residues long. CDR1 and CDR2 (germline): DFQATT, SNEGSKA (reference sequence). CDR3 nucleotide sequence: TGCAGGGGGGCGGTAAAGGACATTCAGTACTTC. Translating it yields CRGAVKDIQYF.

The table lists this clonotype with many counts. The genes are TRBV7-9 and TRBJ1-2; a possible D gene is TRBD1 (5 bases). Germline V gene sequence: CDR1 SEHNR, CDR2 FQNEAQ (reference sequence). Trimming pared 5 bases from V and 7 bases from J, leaving 20 bases between. The CDR3 loop spans 15 amino acids. This CDR3 is CASSRRGKGFGGYTF. CDR3 DNA: TGTGCCAGCAGCCGGCGGGGGAAGGGGTTCGGTGGCTACACCTTC.

The chain employs TRBV6-5 and TRBJ2-3, with D perhaps matching TRBD1 or TRBD2 (5 bases each). The germline V gene encodes CDR1 MNHEY and CDR2 SVGAGI. The CDR3 spans 15 residues. Trimming left V 5 bases short and J 4 bases short, with 16 bases between. Here the CDR3 DNA reads TGTGCCAGCAGTCCCGGGACCTTCTTGGCAGATACGCAGTATTTT. It yields the protein CASSPGTFLADTQYF.

The chain combines TRBV6-2 or TRBV6-3 with TRBJ1-2; 7 nucleotides align to TRBD1. This CDR3 has 13 residues. Germline V gene data show CDR1 as MNHEY and CDR2 as SVGEGT. Trimming cost V 11 bases and J 3 bases; bases outside gene matches: 9. CDR3 amino acids: CAVHGTVDYGYTF. Here the CDR3 DNA reads TGTGCCGTCCACGGGACAGTGGACTATGGCTACACCTTC.

This clonotype came up many times. The chain recombines TRBV11-2 with TRBJ2-7; possible D gene TRBD2, 6 bases. This CDR3 spans 13 amino acids. CDR1 is SGHAT, CDR2 FQNNGV, per germline. V lost 5 bases, J lost 5 bases, and 13 bases lay in between. CDR3 residues: CASSGGYRNEQYF. Written as DNA, the CDR3 is TGTGCCAGCAGCGGAGGGTATCGGAACGAGCAGTACTTC.